A selection of T cell receptor beta chains follows, all from one sample in a study of CD8+ T cells in alopecia areata. This table comes from immunoSEQ multiplex PCR, and its TCRdb copy is limited to in-frame clones, with some not included. The sample records 180,000 or so clones, 51% being singletons. The input for sequencing was CD8+ T cells sorted from blood, taken between weeks 51 and 54, from a patient treated with tofacitinib. The receptors were gathered from a human donor with alopecia areata. The conserved cysteine and the conserved F or W are not part of the CDR3 here.

j_call v_call cdr3_aa
TRBJ2-5 TRBV5-5 ASSFGQAYNQETQY
TRBJ2-5 TRBV13 ASPTGQPGGETQY
TRBJ2-1 TRBV11-2 ASSPNNNEQF
TRBJ1-2 TRBV4-2 ASSQEDRGADGYT
TRBJ2-7 TRBV2 ASSEWGTLGQY
TRBJ2-2 TRBV7-2 ASSPGAYTGELF
TRBJ1-1 TRBV30 AWTPGFWNTEAF
TRBJ1-5 TRBV7-8 ASKQGMGNQPQH
TRBJ1-2 TRBV9 ASRRDIMGGYT
TRBJ2-2 TRBV29-1 SVESGQNTGELF
TRBJ2-5 TRBV10-3 AIMRGAGETQY
TRBJ1-6 TRBV2 ASSVGDSPLH
TRBJ2-5 TRBV7-8 ASSPPGSGGAKTQY
TRBJ2-4 TRBV10-3 AISKTGGEAKNIQY
TRBJ2-2 TRBV7-2 ASSSSVQRGRTGELF
TRBJ2-3 TRBV14 ASSLLRDNTDTQY
TRBJ2-5 TRBV14 ASSSSDQETQY
TRBJ2-2 TRBV29-1 SVRGVVASGELF
TRBJ1-1 TRBV7-2 ASSLVPNTEAF
TRBJ1-4 TRBV5-1 ASSLESRGGNEKLF